The T cell receptor beta chain described here comes from a study of blood T cell repertoires in COVID-19. Data came from immunoSEQ multiplex PCR; TCRdb stores just in-frame clones and leaves some out. This sample yields approximately 230,000 clones, of which 80% to 90% are seen a single time; 1.5% to 2% belongs to the top ten. This TCR was sampled from a man aged 40-50 years who had recovered from COVID-19. Sequencing was performed on PBMCs or T cells enriched from blood (not recorded which).

The CDR3 bases are TGTGCCAGCAGCTTACGGAGACCGAACACCGGGGAGCTGTTTTTT. Its protein is CASSLRRPNTGELFF. This chain links TRBV7-9 with TRBJ2-2; D gene ambiguous. This CDR3 is built from 15 residues. Trimming took off 2 bases at V and 0 bases at J, with 7 bases between the two ends. In germline, CDR1 is SEHNR, CDR2 FQNEAQ (reference sequence).